Listed below are T cell receptor beta chains from one sample, sequenced in a study of cytomegalovirus exposure and HLA in healthy donors. The protocol was immunoSEQ multiplex PCR, while the TCRdb copy is restricted to in-frame clones and leaves out a portion. The sample yields about 220,000 clones, 76% seen once. The sequenced sample was PBMCs. The receptors come from a man aged 18 to 30 in good health and CMV-seronegative. Each CDR3 is given with its conserved first and last residue. The listing skips clone size in some rows; elsewhere it reads once, few, many or a size class.

clone_size	v_call	j_call	cdr3_aa
NA	TRBV7-9	TRBJ2-7	CSSSLPGSITYEQYF
NA	TRBV5-1	TRBJ2-2	CASSRTPNTGELFF
NA	TRBV11-1	TRBJ2-1	CASSLAGAPNNEQFF
NA	TRBV5-1	TRBJ1-3	CASSLLDSYSGNTIYF
NA	TRBV6-5	TRBJ2-5	CASSYSRTGGETQYF
once	TRBV7-7	TRBJ2-7	CASSAGQGAGEQYF
NA	TRBV5-1	TRBJ2-2	CASGVGGRQVGELFF
few	TRBV5-1	TRBJ2-5	CASSVLAGVEETQYF
few	TRBV27	TRBJ2-7	CASSVVVGYEQYF
NA	TRBV11-2	TRBJ2-7	CASSLAGAAYEQYF
NA	TRBV6-1	TRBJ2-7	CASSEEGGGFEQYF
NA	TRBV10-1	TRBJ1-6	CASSESYRRDSPLHF
NA	TRBV13	TRBJ2-3	CASSGGDRYYTDTQYF
once	TRBV30	TRBJ2-7	CAWSVGQGIDEQYF
few	TRBV9	TRBJ2-3	CASSTNQVRDTQYF
NA	TRBV11-3	TRBJ2-3	CASSSELTDTQYF
NA	TRBV4-1	TRBJ2-5	CASSHSRTGGETQYF
NA	TRBV2	TRBJ2-1	CASRGTRDEQFF
NA	TRBV5-1	TRBJ1-1	CASTRWSGAEAFF
NA	TRBV28	TRBJ2-1	CASRSTSSYNEQFF
NA	TRBV15	TRBJ2-5	CATSELQGVKKETQYF
NA	TRBV27	TRBJ2-6	CASSFHGTANVLTF
once	TRBV9	TRBJ1-1	CASSATGLNTEAFF
NA	TRBV6-5	TRBJ1-6	CASTTRDRGNSPLHF
NA	TRBV5-1	TRBJ2-3	CASSLGGSPTDTQYF
NA	TRBV30	TRBJ1-4	CAWRREGTEKLFF
NA	TRBV5-8	TRBJ1-4	CASSFRGLGEKLFF
NA	TRBV2	TRBJ1-5	CASSPTESNQPQHF
NA	TRBV6-5	TRBJ2-7	CASLTRAGGSYEQYF
NA	TRBV6-1	TRBJ2-7	CASERESYEQYF
NA	TRBV18	TRBJ2-1	CASSPQSGVSYSEQFF
NA	TRBV21-1	TRBJ1-5	CASNPDVMRGNQPQHF
NA	TRBV5-6	TRBJ2-7	CASSQAWDSGYEQYF
NA	TRBV2	TRBJ1-2	CASSEGIGQGYGYTF
NA	TRBV28	TRBJ2-3	CASSGTGWADTQYF
NA	TRBV27	TRBJ2-7	CASSARGGPYEQYF
NA	TRBV30	TRBJ1-2	CAWSPLGQGGIGYTF
NA	TRBV2	TRBJ2-1	CASSGGSGTNNEQFF
NA	TRBV5-4	TRBJ1-5	CASSLGGASSNQPQHF
NA	TRBV6-5	TRBJ1-5	CASSAGQNSNQPQHF
NA	TRBV6-1	TRBJ1-4	CASSEDRGFEKLFF
NA	TRBV2	TRBJ2-6	CASRGPYSSGANVLTF
NA	TRBV7-9	TRBJ2-1	CASSTRLAPGHNEQFF
NA	TRBV5-1	TRBJ2-1	CASSPGSYNEQFF
NA	TRBV7-8	TRBJ2-3	CASSLAPTSGGTDTQYF
NA	TRBV6-6	TRBJ1-1	CASSYGGRNTEAFF
few	TRBV28	TRBJ2-5	CASRGITETQYF
NA	TRBV29-1	TRBJ2-7	CSVTNVDYEQYF
NA	TRBV27	TRBJ1-1	CASSLSAGWTEAFF
NA	TRBV11-3	TRBJ2-5	CASSMSLGEETQYF